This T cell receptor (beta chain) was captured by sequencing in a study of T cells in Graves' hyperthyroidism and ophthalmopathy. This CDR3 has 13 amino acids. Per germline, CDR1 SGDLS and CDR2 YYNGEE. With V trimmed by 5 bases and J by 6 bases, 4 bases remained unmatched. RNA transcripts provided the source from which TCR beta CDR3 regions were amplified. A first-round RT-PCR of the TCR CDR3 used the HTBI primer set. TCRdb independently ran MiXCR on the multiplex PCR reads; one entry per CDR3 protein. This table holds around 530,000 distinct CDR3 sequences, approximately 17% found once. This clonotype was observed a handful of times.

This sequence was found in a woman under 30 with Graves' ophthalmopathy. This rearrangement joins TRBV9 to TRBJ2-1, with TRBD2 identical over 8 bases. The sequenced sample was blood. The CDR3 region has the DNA TGTGCCAGCAGTGGACTAGCCGGCAATGAGCAGTTCTTC. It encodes CASSGLAGNEQFF.